A single sample is the source of the 11 T cell receptor beta chains below, sequenced in a study of cytomegalovirus exposure and HLA in healthy donors. Primers: 60 Vbeta forward and 13 Jbeta reverse. Here immunoSEQ multiplex PCR was the method, and the copy in TCRdb shows in-frame clones only, minus some. The sample includes some 190,000 clones, over 70% of them seen just once. The material sequenced was PBMCs. The receptors here all came from a man aged 25-45 years in good health and CMV-seronegative.

The genes are TRBV19 and TRBJ2-2; the match to TRBD1 covers 9 bases. The CDR3 runs 14 residues. The germline V gene encodes CDR1 LNHDA and CDR2 SQIVND (reference sequence). Trimming cost V 10 bases and J 3 bases; bases outside gene matches: 6. The CDR3 sequence: CATLDRGDTGELFF. The CDR3, as DNA: TGTGCCACACTGGACAGGGGCGACACCGGGGAGCTGTTTTTT.

This chain joins TRBV19 and TRBJ1-5, with D perhaps TRBD1 (5 bases). The CDR3 contains 13 residues. CDR1 and CDR2 (germline): LNHDA, SQIVND (reference sequence). Between the trimmed V and J ends, which lost 6 bases and 7 bases, there was a span of 13 bases. The CDR3 region is CASSWGGVQPQHF. The DNA of the CDR3 is TGTGCCAGTAGCTGGGGGGGGGTCCAGCCCCAGCATTTT.

This chain links TRBV11-2 with TRBJ1-1, with D perhaps matching TRBD1 (5 bases). V lost 1 base, J lost 6 bases, and 12 bases lay in between. The CDR3 spans 14 residues. Germline CDR1 SGHAT, CDR2 FQNNGV. The CDR3 DNA reads TGTGCCAGCAGCTTAGTGGGGGGTCGGGCTGAAGCTTTCTTT. Protein: CASSLVGGRAEAFF.

The rearrangement uses TRBV7-9 and TRBJ2-7; possibly TRBD2 for D (6 bases). The germline CDR1 and CDR2 sequences are SEHNR and FQNEAQ (reference sequence). With 6 bases removed from V and 2 bases from J, the gap between germline ends came to 23 bases. The CDR3 spans 17 residues. The CDR3 spells CASSSYGTFLGTYEQYF. The CDR3 coding sequence is TGTGCCAGCAGTTCCTACGGGACTTTCTTAGGCACCTACGAGCAGTACTTC.

The chain combines TRBV13 with TRBJ2-2; a weak D match, TRBD2 (5 bases). The germline CDR1 and CDR2 sequences are PRHDT and FYEKMQ (reference sequence). The CDR3 totals 16 residues. Trimming left V 0 bases short and J 0 bases short, with 8 bases between. The DNA of the CDR3 is TGTGCCAGCAGCTTAGGGCTGGACTCGAACACCGGGGAGCTGTTTTTT. Translated: CASSLGLDSNTGELFF.

About this clone itself: One end of the junction does not line up with germline, which may come from a read error. The V and J genes are TRBV7-7 and TRBJ2-5, with TRBD2 matching over 7 bases. The CDR3 has 15 amino acids. In germline, CDR1 is SSHAT, CDR2 FNYEAQ (reference sequence). As DNA, the CDR3 is TGTGCTAGCAGCTTGGGGAGGGGAACGGGAGAGACCCAGTACTTC. Translating it yields CASSLGRGTGETQYF.

The V call is TRBV15, the J call TRBJ1-1; D remains ambiguous. Germline V gene sequence: CDR1 LNHNV, CDR2 YYDKDF (reference sequence). The CDR3 loop spans 14 amino acids. Trimming stripped 0 bases from V and 1 base from J, with 6 bases between. The DNA of the CDR3 is TGTGCCACCAGCAGAGATTCCGGGAACACTGAAGCTTTCTTT. Translating it yields CATSRDSGNTEAFF.

The chain joins TRBV28 to TRBJ1-5, with 7 bases that match TRBD1. Germline lookup yields CDR1 MDHEN and CDR2 SYDVKM. The CDR3 consists of 18 residues. After removal of 5 bases from V and 2 bases from J, the junction contained 15 bases not matched to a gene. The CDR3 nucleotides are TGTGCCAGCAGTATCCGACAGGGCTTGGGTTCGGGCAATCAGCCCCAGCATTTT. Translation gives CASSIRQGLGSGNQPQHF.

The rearrangement joins TRBV28 to TRBJ1-3, with D unclear. The germline V gene has CDR1 MDHEN and CDR2 SYDVKM. The length of the CDR3 is 14 residues. V was shortened by 6 bases and J by 1 base, with 10 bases between the two germline ends. CDR3: CASSSGSSGNTIYF. As DNA, the CDR3 is TGTGCCAGCAGCTCGGGAAGTTCTGGAAACACCATATATTTT.

V and J are TRBV7-9 and TRBJ1-1; 8 bases are shared with TRBD1. Germline CDR1 and CDR2: SEHNR and FQNEAQ (reference sequence). The junction had 9 bases not matched to a gene; V was cut back by 5 bases and J by 7 bases. The CDR3 loop spans 14 amino acids. For the CDR3, the DNA is TGTGCCAGCAGCAGACCGGGACAGGCATTTGAAGCTTTCTTT. It is translated as CASSRPGQAFEAFF.

To note about this clone: Other DNA sequences in the sample encode the same CDR3. The chain joins TRBV9 to TRBJ2-5; weak D call: TRBD1 (5 bases). Trimming pared 0 bases from V and 5 bases from J, leaving 14 bases between. This CDR3 comprises 15 residues. Germline V CDR1 and CDR2: SGDLS, YYNGEE. The CDR3 loop is CASSVETDKGETQYF. The CDR3 DNA sequence: TGTGCCAGCAGCGTAGAGACAGACAAGGGGGAGACCCAGTACTTC.